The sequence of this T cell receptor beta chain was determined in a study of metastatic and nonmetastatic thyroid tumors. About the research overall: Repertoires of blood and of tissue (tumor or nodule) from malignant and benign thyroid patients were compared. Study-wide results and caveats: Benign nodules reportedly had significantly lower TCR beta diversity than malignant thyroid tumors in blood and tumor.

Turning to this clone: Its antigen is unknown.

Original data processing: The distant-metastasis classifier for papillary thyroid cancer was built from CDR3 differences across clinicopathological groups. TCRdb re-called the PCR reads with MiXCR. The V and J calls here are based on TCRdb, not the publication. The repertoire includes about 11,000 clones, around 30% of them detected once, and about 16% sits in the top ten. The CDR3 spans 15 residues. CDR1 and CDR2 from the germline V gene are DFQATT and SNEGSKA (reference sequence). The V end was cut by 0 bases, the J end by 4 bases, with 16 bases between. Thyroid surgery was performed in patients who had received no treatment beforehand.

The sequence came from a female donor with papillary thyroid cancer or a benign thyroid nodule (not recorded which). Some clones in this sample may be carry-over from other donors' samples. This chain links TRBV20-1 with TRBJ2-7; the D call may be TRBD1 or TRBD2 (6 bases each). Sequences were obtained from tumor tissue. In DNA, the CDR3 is TGCAGTGCTAGAGATCAAAGGGGGGCGGATTACGAGCAGTACTTC. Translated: CSARDQRGADYEQYF.